The 21 T cell receptor beta chains listed next were all sequenced from one sample in a study of cytomegalovirus exposure and HLA in healthy donors. PCR amplification relied on 60 Vbeta primers (plus 13 Jbeta primers). The protocol was immunoSEQ multiplex PCR, while the TCRdb copy is restricted to in-frame clones and leaves out a portion. The table records roughly 100,000 clones, around 15% of them present only once. Sequencing was performed on PBMCs. The origin of the receptors is a female donor in good health and CMV-seronegative.

The CDR3 sequence is CASSKQGYGYTF. The CDR3 DNA sequence: TGTGCCAGCAGCAAACAGGGTTATGGCTACACCTTC. The chain links TRBV9 to TRBJ1-2, with a possible D match to TRBD1 (6 bases). The CDR3 covers 12 residues. V dropped 4 bases and J dropped 5 bases, with 9 bases sitting between them. Germline V gives CDR1 SGDLS, CDR2 YYNGEE.

J is TRBJ1-6 and V is TRBV21-1. TRBV21-1 is a pseudogene segment. The CDR3 contains 15 residues. CDR3 sequence: CASSKVEGTASPLHF. In DNA form, the CDR3 reads TGTGCCAGCAGCAAAGTGGAGGGCACGGCTTCACCCCTCCACTTT.

The chain recombines TRBV9 with TRBJ2-1, with 7 nucleotides matching TRBD1. Germline V CDR1 and CDR2: SGDLS, YYNGEE. Trimming cost V 3 bases and J 12 bases; bases outside gene matches: 6. The CDR3 spans 12 residues. This CDR3 reads CASSGTQGWQFF. In DNA form, the CDR3 reads TGTGCCAGCAGCGGTACACAGGGGTGGCAGTTCTTC.

The gene calls are TRBV6-1 and TRBJ2-2, with a weak D call TRBD2 (6 bases). The V gene lost 10 bases and the J gene lost 7 bases, with 16 bases spanning the gap. This CDR3 contains 13 residues. The germline V gene encodes CDR1 MNHNS and CDR2 SASEGT. The CDR3 is CATITSGYGELFF. The CDR3 region has the DNA TGTGCCACGATAACCAGCGGGTACGGGGAGCTGTTTTTT.

This clone was counted a few times. The J gene is TRBJ1-2, the V gene TRBV19; 7 bases align to TRBD1. Germline V gene data show CDR1 as LNHDA and CDR2 as SQIVND (reference sequence). Trimming removed 7 bases from V and 5 bases from J; junction bases left unmatched: 10. This CDR3 contains 14 residues. Here the CDR3 reads CASTYRDRSYGYTF. CDR3 sequence (DNA): TGTGCCAGTACTTACCGGGACAGATCATATGGCTACACCTTC.

The J gene is TRBJ1-1, the V gene TRBV7-9, with 7 bases matching TRBD1. Trimming at V came to 5 bases and at J to 0 bases, leaving 6 bases not matched to a gene. The CDR3 extends over 15 amino acids. The germline V gene has CDR1 SEHNR and CDR2 FQNEAQ (reference sequence). In DNA, the CDR3 is TGTGCCAGCAGCCCTGGGACAGCCCTGAACACTGAAGCTTTCTTT. Protein product: CASSPGTALNTEAFF.

This chain links TRBV19 with TRBJ1-1; no reliable D call. V lost 3 bases and J 6 bases, leaving 11 bases between the germline ends. This CDR3 spans 13 amino acids. Per germline, CDR1 LNHDA and CDR2 SQIVND (reference sequence). The CDR3 DNA reads TGTGCCAGTAGTATTTGGGGAGCGCCTGAAGCTTTCTTT. Amino acid sequence: CASSIWGAPEAFF.

This clone was counted only a few times. This chain joins TRBV5-1 and TRBJ1-5; 9 nucleotides match TRBD1. The CDR3 sequence is 15 residues long. V was clipped by 2 bases and J by 7 bases; unmatched bases: 7. CDR1 is SGHRS, CDR2 YFSETQ, per germline. The CDR3: CASSLQGAREQPQHF. The CDR3 region has the DNA TGCGCCAGCAGCTTACAGGGGGCGCGGGAGCAGCCCCAGCATTTT.

The chain has TRBV4-3 and TRBJ2-6, with D possibly being TRBD2 (7 bases). The CDR3 has 16 residues. Germline V lookup: CDR1 LGHNA, CDR2 YSLEER. Trimming pared 1 base from V and 2 bases from J, leaving 9 bases between. CDR3 sequence: CASSQGGGAGANVLTF. CDR3 sequence (DNA): TGCGCCAGCAGCCAAGGCGGGGGCGCTGGGGCCAACGTCCTGACTTTC.

This chain connects TRBV4-3 to TRBJ2-1; 8 bases are shared with TRBD2. This CDR3 spans 14 amino acids. Per the germline V gene, CDR1 is LGHNA and CDR2 is YSLEER. The ends lost 0 bases at V and 13 bases at J; junction bases unmatched: 8. This chain's CDR3 is CASSQEEAGDTQFF. In DNA, the CDR3 is TGCGCCAGCAGCCAAGAAGAAGCGGGAGACACACAGTTCTTC.

This clone has only a few counts. The chain links TRBV5-1 to TRBJ2-5, with 14 bases fitting TRBD2. The CDR3 runs 17 residues. Germline loops: CDR1 SGHRS, CDR2 YFSETQ. After removal of 4 bases from V and 5 bases from J, the junction contained 10 bases not matched to a gene. The CDR3 DNA is TGCGCCAGCAGCGCGTCGACTAGCGGGAGGGCCGGGGAGACCCAGTACTTC. Amino acids: CASSASTSGRAGETQYF.

The rearrangement links TRBV7-9 to TRBJ2-7, with D tentatively TRBD1 (5 bases). The CDR3 runs 13 residues. Looked up from germline, CDR1 is SEHNR and CDR2 is FQNEAQ (reference sequence). The germline V and J ends were trimmed by 4 bases and 5 bases, with 12 bases remaining between them. CDR3 in DNA: TGTGCCAGCAGCTCCCGACAGCCCCACGAGCAGTACTTC. It translates to CASSSRQPHEQYF.

This clone was counted between two and nine times. J is TRBJ2-6 and V is TRBV19, with D perhaps matching TRBD1 (6 bases). The CDR3 contains 15 residues. The V gene lost 4 bases and the J gene lost 1 base, with 8 bases spanning the gap. Germline CDR1 is LNHDA and CDR2 is SQIVND (reference sequence). This CDR3 is CASSTTGSGANVLTF. Written as DNA, the CDR3 is TGTGCCAGTAGTACCACAGGGTCTGGGGCCAACGTCCTGACTTTC.

The genes are TRBV9 and TRBJ2-3, with D possibly being TRBD2 (6 bases). This CDR3 comprises 16 residues. The germline V gene has CDR1 SGDLS and CDR2 YYNGEE. Between the trimmed V and J ends, which lost 0 bases and 1 base, there was a span of 12 bases. In nucleotides, the CDR3 is TGTGCCAGCAGCGTAGGCGGGGTTTCGGGCACAGATACGCAGTATTTT. The encoded protein is CASSVGGVSGTDTQYF.

In DNA, the CDR3 is TGTGCCAGCAGCACTGGACAGGGGGTAGGATCACCCCTCCACTTT. It translates to CASSTGQGVGSPLHF. J is TRBJ1-6 and V is TRBV7-2; 10 nucleotides match TRBD1. Per germline, CDR1 SGHTA and CDR2 FQGNSA. The V and J ends lost 5 bases and 10 bases, in that order; junction bases with no gene match: 8. There are 15 residues in the CDR3.

The chain is built from TRBV5-4 and TRBJ2-1; TRBD2 matches 8 bases. This CDR3 region has 15 residues. Germline lookup yields CDR1 SGHNT and CDR2 YYREEE (reference sequence). Trimming removed 4 bases from V and 5 bases from J; junction bases left unmatched: 8. The DNA for the CDR3 is TGTGCCAGCAGCCCCCAAGCGGGGGCGAACAATGAGCAGTTCTTC. Its translation: CASSPQAGANNEQFF.

This clone showed up just a few times. This sequence joins TRBV10-1 and TRBJ2-3; 11 nucleotides agree with TRBD2. V trimming: 5 bases; J trimming: 5 bases; junction bases outside the gene matches: 0. CDR1 and CDR2 (germline): WNHNN, SYGVQD (reference sequence). The CDR3 runs 13 residues. Written as DNA, the CDR3 is TGCGCCAGCAGTCTAGCGGGGGGAGATACGCAGTATTTT. The encoded protein is CASSLAGGDTQYF.

This clone has a handful of counts. The chain combines TRBV4-3 with TRBJ2-7; 9 bases align to TRBD2. CDR1 LGHNA and CDR2 YSLEER come from the germline V gene. The CDR3 has 17 amino acids. With V trimmed by 0 bases and J by 6 bases, 12 bases remained unmatched. This chain's CDR3 is CASSQDRWREGWSEQYF. CDR3 nucleotide sequence: TGCGCCAGCAGCCAAGATAGATGGCGGGAGGGTTGGTCCGAGCAGTACTTC.

This clone was observed a few times. The chain has TRBV7-9 and TRBJ1-4; TRBD1 agrees at 8 bases. V shed 4 bases and J 4 bases; nucleotides not matched to a gene: 2. The CDR3 extends over 14 amino acids. The germline CDR1 and CDR2 sequences are SEHNR and FQNEAQ (reference sequence). CDR3 DNA: TGTGCCAGCAGCTGGGGACAGGATAATGAAAAACTGTTTTTT. It is translated as CASSWGQDNEKLFF.

This clone came up once. CDR3 DNA: TGTGCCAGCTCACCAACAGTTGCTAGCGGGTACGAGCAGTACTTC. Amino acid sequence: CASSPTVASGYEQYF. The chain couples TRBV18 to TRBJ2-7; 8 positions match TRBD2. The germline CDR1 and CDR2 sequences are KGHSH and LQKENI. The CDR3 is 15 amino acids. The trim removed 2 bases at V and 4 bases at J, leaving 7 bases unmatched.

CDR3: CASSLKAGVDTGELFF. In nucleotides, the CDR3 is TGTGCCAGCAGCTTGAAGGCGGGGGTCGACACCGGGGAGCTGTTTTTT. V and J are TRBV7-9 and TRBJ2-2; 7 nucleotides agree with TRBD2. The CDR3 is made up of 16 amino acids. The junction had 7 bases not matched to a gene; V was cut back by 3 bases and J by 3 bases. Germline CDR1 is SEHNR and CDR2 is FQNEAQ (reference sequence).